The 30 T cell receptor beta chains in this list originate from one sample, sequenced in a study of post-analysis software for immune sequencing data. Study outcomes and limitations: With TRBV5-6, TRBV5-1 and TRBV20-1 included, about five TRBV segments were more frequent in patients than in controls.

No cognate antigen is known for these TCRs. Unique-molecular-identifier-tagged TCR beta cDNA libraries were used. Using its own MiXCR run on the PCR reads, TCRdb lists one record per CDR3 protein. The table has hundreds of thousands of distinct CDR3 sequences, roughly 47% seen once. The sample consisted of blood. The receptors here all came from a girl aged 5-17 years with multiple sclerosis.

This clonotype has just one count. The chain is built from TRBV7-9 and TRBJ2-7; the match to TRBD2 covers 7 bases. Per the germline V gene, CDR1 is SEHNR and CDR2 is FQNEAQ (reference sequence). V was pared by 5 bases and J by 5 bases, with 6 bases of the junction left unmatched. The CDR3 consists of 13 residues. Here the CDR3 DNA reads TGTGCCAGCAGCCTCTGGGGAGGGAACGAGCAGTACTTC. Its protein is CASSLWGGNEQYF. Together with reference TRBV7-9 and TRBJ2-7, the CDR3 gives the full variable domain: DTGVSQNPRHKITKRGQNVTFRCDPISEHNRLYWYRQTLGQGPEFLTYFQNEAQLEKSRLLSDRFSAERPKGSFSTLEIQRTEQGDSAMYLCASSLWGGNEQYFGPGTRLTVT.

V usage is TRBV27 and J usage is TRBJ1-2; maybe TRBD1 (6 bases). Germline CDR1 reads MNHEY; CDR2 reads SMNVEV (reference sequence). Trimming shortened V by 6 bases and J by 2 bases, and 28 bases separated the two germline ends. The CDR3 extends over 19 amino acids. The CDR3 region is CASSLETGLDILVNYGYTF. The CDR3 DNA reads as TGTGCCAGCAGCCTCGAGACAGGACTTGATATCTTGGTAAACTATGGCTACACCTTC.

This clonotype has more than one count but fewer than ten. DNA of the CDR3: TGTGCCAGCAGCTTACTCGCTATGAGGGAAGAGACCCAGTACTTC. Translated, it gives CASSLLAMREETQYF. The genes are TRBV7-3 and TRBJ2-5; possible D gene TRBD2, 5 bases. The CDR3 length is 15 residues. Germline loops: CDR1 SGHTA, CDR2 FQGTGA. With 2 bases removed from V and 3 bases from J, the gap between germline ends came to 13 bases.

There are a few counts of this clonotype. J is TRBJ2-5 and V is TRBV5-1; possibly TRBD1 for D (6 bases). The germline CDR1 and CDR2 sequences are SGHRS and YFSETQ. Trimming took off 4 bases at V and 2 bases at J, with 15 bases between the two ends. This CDR3 contains 15 residues. The CDR3 protein is CASSTGQKLQETQYF. The CDR3 bases are TGCGCCAGCAGCACCGGACAGAAACTACAAGAGACCCAGTACTTC.

The V gene is TRBV18, the J gene TRBJ2-7; 7 bases map to TRBD2. From germline, CDR1 is KGHSH and CDR2 LQKENI. This CDR3 contains 15 residues. Trimming at V came to 6 bases and at J to 3 bases, leaving 11 bases not matched to a gene. The DNA of the CDR3 is TGTGCCAGCTCCCCCGGGAGGACGGAGAGCTACGAGCAGTACTTC. It is translated as CASSPGRTESYEQYF.

Only a few counts were recorded for this clonotype. V and J are TRBV24-1 and TRBJ2-3; 8 bases map to TRBD2. J was trimmed by 2 bases and V by 5 bases; bases with no gene match: 11. There are 17 residues in the CDR3. Germline assignment: CDR1 KGHDR and CDR2 SFDVKD. The CDR3 DNA follows: TGTGCCACCAGTGCCCCCGTAGTAGCGGGGAACACAGATACGCAGTATTTT. It is translated as CATSAPVVAGNTDTQYF.

The sample holds a few counts of this clonotype. In nucleotides, the CDR3 is TGTGCCAGTAGTCGGACAGGGTTTACAGAGACCCAGTACTTC. Its protein is CASSRTGFTETQYF. V and J are TRBV12-3 or TRBV12-4 and TRBJ2-7, with 8 bases identical to TRBD1. TRBJ2-5 explains the end of the DNA better; the J call may be wrong. CDR3 length equals 14 residues.

The rearrangement uses TRBV7-3 and TRBJ2-1, with 8 nucleotides matching TRBD2. CDR3 length: 14 amino acids. From germline, CDR1 is SGHTA and CDR2 FQGTGA. Trimming removed 5 bases from V and 5 bases from J; junction bases left unmatched: 5. The CDR3 DNA follows: TGTGCCAGCAGCCTCTCGCGGGGGGACAATGAGCAGTTCTTC. It is translated as CASSLSRGDNEQFF. The full variable domain, in which reference TRBV7-3 and TRBJ2-1 provide the parts outside the CDR3, is GAGVSQTPSNKVTEKGKYVELRCDPISGHTALYWYRQSLGQGPEFLIYFQGTGAADDSGLPNDRFFAVRPEGSVSTLKIQRTERGDSAVYLCASSLSRGDNEQFFGPGTRLTVL.

The rearrangement joins TRBV20-1 to TRBJ2-7; 8 nucleotides agree with TRBD1. This CDR3 spans 17 amino acids. The germline V gene encodes CDR1 DFQATT and CDR2 SNEGSKA (reference sequence). J was trimmed by 0 bases and V by 3 bases; bases with no gene match: 13. Here the CDR3 reads CSASDPSQGVSSYEQYF. CDR3 DNA: TGCAGTGCTAGTGACCCATCACAGGGGGTAAGCTCCTACGAGCAGTACTTC.

The gene calls are TRBV7-9 and TRBJ1-5; D is uncertain. The CDR3 length is 13 residues. CDR1 SEHNR and CDR2 FQNEAQ come from the germline V gene (reference sequence). V was clipped by 1 base and J by 7 bases, with 8 bases between them. CDR3: CASSLDTLQPQHF. The CDR3 bases are TGTGCCAGCAGCTTAGACACTCTCCAGCCCCAGCATTTT.

This clonotype came up a few times. The chain joins TRBV7-9 to TRBJ2-1; 9 bases align to TRBD2. Trimming removed 2 bases from V and 5 bases from J; junction bases left unmatched: 4. Germline assignment: CDR1 SEHNR and CDR2 FQNEAQ (reference sequence). The CDR3 runs 15 residues. The CDR3 bases are TGTGCCAGCAGCTTACCCGGGACTAGCAACAATGAGCAGTTCTTC. Protein product: CASSLPGTSNNEQFF.

As DNA, the CDR3 is TGTGCCAGCAGTGAAGCGTCAGTGAACACTGAAGCTTTCTTT. Its protein is CASSEASVNTEAFF. The genes are TRBV6-1 and TRBJ1-1; D is undetermined. The V gene's germline CDR1 is MNHNS and CDR2 SASEGT. The CDR3 sequence is 14 residues long. V lost 0 bases and J 0 bases, leaving 5 bases between the germline ends.

The gene calls are TRBV6-5 and TRBJ1-5, with D unresolved. The V gene lost 6 bases and the J gene lost 3 bases, with 15 bases spanning the gap. Per germline, CDR1 MNHEY and CDR2 SVGAGI. CDR3 length: 15 residues. The CDR3 protein is CASRPEEGINQPQHF. The CDR3 DNA sequence: TGTGCCAGCAGACCGGAGGAGGGAATCAATCAGCCCCAGCATTTT.

The chain links TRBV5-1 to TRBJ2-1, with TRBD2 matching 11 bases. The length of the CDR3 is 15 residues. Germline values: CDR1 SGHRS, CDR2 YFSETQ. Trimming took 7 bases from V and 5 from J; bases not matched to a gene: 8. The CDR3 sequence: CASHLTSGMNNEQFF. CDR3 bases: TGCGCCAGCCACTTGACTAGCGGGATGAACAATGAGCAGTTCTTC. Combining the CDR3 with reference TRBV5-1 and TRBJ2-1 gives the whole variable domain KAGVTQTPRYLIKTRGQQVTLSCSPISGHRSVSWYQQTPGQGLQFLFEYFSETQRNKGNFPGRFSGRQFSNSRSEMNVSTLELGDSALYLCASHLTSGMNNEQFFGPGTRLTVL.

The chain couples TRBV12-3 or TRBV12-4 to TRBJ1-2, with unresolved D. CDR3 length: 13 residues. V was trimmed by 6 bases and J by 5 bases, leaving 13 bases between them. The CDR3 region is CASSLDGPYGYTF. CDR3 sequence (DNA): TGTGCCAGCAGCCTGGACGGCCCTTATGGCTACACCTTC.

This clonotype has just a few counts. This chain links TRBV12-3 or TRBV12-4 with TRBJ2-7, with D possibly matching TRBD2 (5 bases). The CDR3 is 15 amino acids. The V gene lost 1 base and the J gene lost 3 bases, with 13 bases spanning the gap. CDR3 in amino acids: CASSLVSVSGYEQYF. The CDR3 DNA reads as TGTGCCAGCAGTTTAGTTAGCGTCTCCGGCTACGAGCAGTACTTC.

The chain has TRBV5-1 and TRBJ2-3; D remains unclear. V lost 4 bases and J lost 5, with 11 bases in between. This CDR3 is built from 13 residues. CDR1 is SGHRS and CDR2 is YFSETQ in the germline V gene. As DNA, the CDR3 is TGCGCCAGCAGCCGAGGAGAGGTAGATACGCAGTATTTT. Protein product: CASSRGEVDTQYF.

This clonotype came up a few times. The rearrangement joins TRBV6-1 to TRBJ2-7, with a possible D match to TRBD2 (7 bases). The germline CDR1 and CDR2 sequences are MNHNS and SASEGT. V lost 8 bases to trimming and J lost 10 bases, with 21 bases between them. There are 13 residues in the CDR3. CDR3 sequence (DNA): TGTGCCAGCGTCGGGGGGCCTCCAGGGTACCAGTACTTC. Its protein product is CASVGGPPGYQYF.

This clonotype was found a few times. The chain combines TRBV6-1 with TRBJ2-3, with TRBD2 matching over 14 bases. Per the germline V gene, CDR1 is MNHNS and CDR2 is SASEGT. The CDR3 runs to 19 residues. The V and J ends lost 5 bases and 4 bases, in that order; junction bases with no gene match: 14. The CDR3 loop is CASSTRQGGLAGEPDTQYF. For the CDR3, the DNA is TGTGCCAGCAGTACCCGGCAGGGGGGACTAGCGGGAGAGCCAGATACGCAGTATTTT.

V and J are TRBV7-2 and TRBJ2-1, with TRBD1 matching over 8 bases. CDR1 is SGHTA and CDR2 is FQGNSA in the germline V gene. V gave up 1 base and J gave up 8 bases; unmatched junction bases: 10. There are 16 residues in the CDR3. The CDR3 protein is CASSLGQGISRDEQFF. The CDR3 DNA is TGTGCCAGCAGCTTAGGACAGGGGATCTCGCGGGATGAGCAGTTCTTC.

The sample holds a few counts of this clonotype. The rearrangement links TRBV20-1 to TRBJ1-2; D not resolved. The CDR3 has 12 residues. The germline V gene encodes CDR1 DFQATT and CDR2 SNEGSKA (reference sequence). Trimming cost V 7 bases and J 1 base, with 10 bases left between them. CDR3 protein: CSGINSNYGYTF. The CDR3 coding sequence is TGCAGTGGGATTAACAGTAACTATGGCTACACCTTC.

This chain links TRBV5-1 with TRBJ2-1; TRBD2 matches 13 bases. CDR3 length: 17 residues. Per germline, CDR1 SGHRS and CDR2 YFSETQ. Losses at the gene ends were 4 bases for V and 6 bases for J; bases not matched to a gene: 10. The CDR3 coding sequence is TGCGCCAGCAGCGCCAGCACTAGCGGGGGGGCCCTCAATGAGCAGTTCTTC. Translated, it gives CASSASTSGGALNEQFF.

The V call is TRBV12-3 or TRBV12-4, the J call TRBJ1-1; D not certain. V lost 2 bases and J lost 1, with 2 bases in between. The CDR3 consists of 12 residues. For the CDR3, the DNA is TGTGCCAGCAGTTTACCGAACACTGAAGCTTTCTTT. Translating it yields CASSLPNTEAFF.

The chain has TRBV7-3 and TRBJ2-3; D gene unclear. The germline V gene encodes CDR1 SGHTA and CDR2 FQGTGA. This CDR3 is 15 amino acids long. Trimming removed 4 bases from V and 1 base from J, with 12 bases in between. The DNA of the CDR3 is TGTGCCAGCAGCTCCCGAGCCCCAGGCACAGATACGCAGTATTTT. It specifies CASSSRAPGTDTQYF.

The gene calls are TRBV12-5 and TRBJ2-1; TRBD1 aligns across 7 bases. The CDR3 contains 15 residues. The germline CDR1 and CDR2 sequences are LGHNT and FRNRAP. V trimming: 5 bases; J trimming: 0 bases; junction bases outside the gene matches: 4. The CDR3 spells CASGKGASSYNEQFF. The CDR3, as DNA: TGTGCTAGTGGTAAGGGGGCAAGCTCCTACAATGAGCAGTTCTTC.

The gene calls are TRBV7-2 and TRBJ2-7; D remains unclear. Germline V gives CDR1 SGHTA, CDR2 FQGNSA. This CDR3 contains 16 residues. With 0 bases removed from V and 2 bases from J, the gap between germline ends came to 14 bases. The DNA for the CDR3 is TGTGCCAGCAGCTTAGCCCCTCGGGCAACGACCTACGAGCAGTACTTC. Protein product: CASSLAPRATTYEQYF.

The V call is TRBV6-1, the J call TRBJ2-1, with D perhaps given as TRBD1 or TRBD2 (6 bases each). V was cut by 1 base and J by 8 bases, with 30 bases left in between. CDR1 is MNHNS and CDR2 is SASEGT in the germline V gene. The CDR3 length is 20 residues. CDR3 coding DNA: TGTGCCAGCAGTGAAGGTTTGGTCCGGCGGGGATCCTCCAGGGGAGATGAGCAGTTCTTC. Translated, it gives CASSEGLVRRGSSRGDEQFF.

The J gene is TRBJ1-2, the V gene TRBV20-1, with a possible D match to TRBD1 (6 bases). The germline V gene encodes CDR1 DFQATT and CDR2 SNEGSKA (reference sequence). Trimming took 0 bases from V and 8 from J, leaving 13 bases between them. The length of the CDR3 is 13 residues. DNA for the CDR3: TGCAGTGCTAGAGATCCAGGGGCAGGCGGCTACACCTTC. It codes for CSARDPGAGGYTF.

This clonotype has a count of ten or more. V usage is TRBV6-1 and J usage is TRBJ2-3; 12 nucleotides line up with TRBD2. The trim removed 0 bases at V and 6 bases at J, leaving 1 base unmatched. In germline, CDR1 is MNHNS, CDR2 SASEGT. This CDR3 has 15 amino acids. CDR3 protein: CASSEATSGGDTQYF. As DNA, the CDR3 is TGTGCCAGCAGTGAAGCGACTAGCGGGGGCGATACGCAGTATTTT.

The chain joins TRBV20-1 to TRBJ2-1, with 9 bases aligning to TRBD2. Germline V gives CDR1 DFQATT, CDR2 SNEGSKA (reference sequence). V shed 1 base and J 13 bases; nucleotides not matched to a gene: 8. This CDR3 comprises 13 residues. The CDR3 nucleotides are TGCAGTGCTAGAGTCGGGCCTAGCGGGAAACAGTTCTTC. This encodes CSARVGPSGKQFF.